The sequence of this T cell receptor (beta chain) was determined in a study of T cell clonality in common variable immunodeficiency. The CDR3 runs 12 residues. Germline CDR1 and CDR2: DFQATT and SNEGSKA (reference sequence). Many counts were recorded for this clone. The CDR3 end falls 3 residues outside the read, so it is completed with the germline J gene. Each donor provided about 5 to 9 ml of heparinized whole blood. Clones were sequenced by immunoSEQ multiplex PCR, and TCRdb holds only the in-frame ones, with some missing. Altogether 52,000 or so clones were found in the sample, and no singletons occur.

The receptor was isolated from a person between 18 and 75 years old in good health. The rearrangement links TRBV20-1 to TRBJ1-1; possibly TRBD1 for D (5 bases). The sequenced sample consisted of peripheral blood mononuclear cells. The CDR3 here is CRVEREGTEAFF. CDR3 DNA, as far as it was read: TGCAGGGTCGAACGGGAGGGGACTGAA.